The T cell receptor (beta chain) under discussion was sequenced for a study of cytomegalovirus exposure and HLA in healthy donors. Across the study: The 90 to 150 validation repertoires used the same platform as the 650 to 850 first-cohort repertoires, a later analysis reported.

The CDR3 runs 14 residues. From germline, CDR1 is ENHRY and CDR2 SYGVKD. V was trimmed by 5 bases and J by 1 base, leaving 12 bases between them. For this clone: Its specificity is not known.

Repertoires were generated with immunoSEQ multiplex PCR, while TCRdb's copy carries only in-frame clones and drops some. Of about 280,000 clones listed, approximately 90% are singletons. Study conclusions and caveats: Reportedly, cytomegalovirus status was diagnosed with high sensitivity and specificity. It was confirmed in vitro that three of the CMV-associated chains were specific for CMV antigens.

The donors were part of the 120-subject validation cohort, which stood apart from the roughly 730-subject first cohort. The V gene is TRBV10-3, the J gene TRBJ2-7; D is undetermined. The receptor comes from a woman aged 18-35 years in good health and CMV-seronegative. Sequencing was done on a sample of PBMCs. The CDR3 loop reads CAISRPEASYEQYF. Written as DNA, the CDR3 is TGTGCCATCAGTCGGCCTGAGGCTTCCTACGAGCAGTACTTC.